This T cell receptor beta chain was profiled in a study of blood T cell repertoires in COVID-19. The wider study: Italy, Spain and the United States were the sources of the convalescent and acute COVID-19 samples. In each case, the material was cDNA or gDNA derived from T cells, B-cell-depleted T cells, or PBMCs.

This CDR3 comprises 16 residues. The germline V gene encodes CDR1 MDHEN and CDR2 SYDVKM. The V end lost 4 bases, the J end lost 0 bases, and 12 bases lay between the germline ends. The method was immunoSEQ multiplex PCR; TCRdb's version includes in-frame clones alone and lacks a portion of them. Among under 150,000 clones listed, 90% were seen once. Sequencing was done on a sample of peripheral blood. This chain connects TRBV28 to TRBJ1-4; D gene unclear. The clonotype comes from a human donor with active COVID-19. The donor label of this sample is uncertain. In DNA, the CDR3 is TGTGCCAGCAGTTCCAGAGGCCTAGCAACTAATGAAAAACTGTTTTTT. Translated, it gives CASSSRGLATNEKLFF.